This paragraph reports one T cell receptor beta chain. Assay used: immunoSEQ multiplex PCR; TCRdb lists only in-frame clones, some missing. The table has around 190,000 clones, approximately 80% seen once. This CDR3 comprises 15 residues. Trimming took 5 bases from V and 2 from J, leaving 16 bases between them. Germline CDR1 reads SGDLS; CDR2 reads YYNGEE. These data belong to a study of blood T cell repertoires in COVID-19. Specimen: PBMCs or T cells enriched from blood (not recorded which). This sequence joins TRBV9 and TRBJ2-5; D is uncertain. The source is a man in his forties who had recovered from COVID-19. CDR3 sequence: CASSTTSVVQETQYF. CDR3 coding DNA: TGTGCCAGCAGTACTACGAGCGTCGTGCAAGAGACCCAGTACTTC.